One sample yielded the 29 T cell receptor beta chains listed below, sequenced in a study of OX40 agonist ivuxolimab in advanced cancers. Using immunoSEQ multiplex PCR, the repertoire was profiled, and TCRdb retains in-frame clones only, with some absent. The profile shows around 60,000 clones, roughly 80% of them singletons. The material sequenced was CD4+ or CD8+ T cells sorted from blood, taken in a trial of the OX40 agonist ivuxolimab. Receptors originate from an adult with an advanced solid tumor such as melanoma, head and neck, liver or kidney cancer.

The genes are TRBV5-4 and TRBJ2-1; TRBD2 agrees at 16 bases. V was pared by 3 bases and J by 9 bases, with 6 bases of the junction left unmatched. The CDR3 has 16 residues. Germline V lookup: CDR1 SGHNT, CDR2 YYREEE (reference sequence). CDR3 protein: CASSSGTSGRAGEQFF. DNA of the CDR3: TGTGCCAGCAGCTCCGGGACTAGCGGGAGGGCAGGTGAGCAGTTCTTC.

The chain couples TRBV5-1 to TRBJ1-1, with TRBD1 identical over 8 bases. The V gene end was trimmed by 4 bases and the J gene end by 2 bases; junction bases not matched to a gene: 4. Germline V gene sequence: CDR1 SGHRS, CDR2 YFSETQ. CDR3 length: 14 amino acids. CDR3 bases: TGCGCCAGCAGCCTGGACAGGGTAAACACTGAAGCTTTCTTT. Protein product: CASSLDRVNTEAFF.

The chain links TRBV10-1 to TRBJ2-3, with no clear D. Germline CDR1 and CDR2: WNHNN and SYGVQD (reference sequence). Trimming took off 2 bases at V and 0 bases at J, with 12 bases between the two ends. This CDR3 contains 16 residues. The CDR3 DNA is TGCGCCAGCAGTGAGAGCGTAGGAGCTAGCACAGATACGCAGTATTTT. Translated, it gives CASSESVGASTDTQYF.

CDR3 nucleotide sequence: TGTGCCAGCAGCCTATACAGGGGTTCGGAGTATGGCTACACCTTC. This encodes CASSLYRGSEYGYTF. The chain recombines TRBV7-2 with TRBJ1-2, with 7 bases fitting TRBD1. Looked up from germline, CDR1 is SGHTA and CDR2 is FQGNSA. The V gene end was trimmed by 5 bases and the J gene end by 5 bases; junction bases not matched to a gene: 11. The CDR3 spans 15 residues.

V and J are TRBV6-5 and TRBJ1-3; D gene ambiguous. Trimming stripped 5 bases from V and 4 bases from J, with 6 bases between. The germline CDR1 and CDR2 sequences are MNHEY and SVGAGI. This CDR3 region has 12 residues. CDR3 amino acids: CASSERGNTIYF. For the CDR3, the DNA is TGTGCCAGCAGTGAGAGGGGAAACACCATATATTTT.

The chain carries TRBV9 and TRBJ2-1; D is unresolved. CDR3 length equals 17 residues. Trimming left V 0 bases short and J 2 bases short, with 15 bases between. From germline, CDR1 is SGDLS and CDR2 YYNGEE. In DNA, the CDR3 is TGTGCCAGCAGCGTAGCTCTCGGTGGTGACACCTACAATGAGCAGTTCTTC. It yields the protein CASSVALGGDTYNEQFF.

The rearrangement links TRBV7-3 to TRBJ2-2; either TRBD1 or TRBD2 may fit D (5 bases each). CDR3 length: 14 amino acids. Germline V gives CDR1 SGHTA, CDR2 FQGTGA. V was clipped by 1 base and J by 7 bases, with 10 bases between them. In DNA, the CDR3 is TGTGCCAGCAGCTTAAAACCAGGGAGCGGGGAGCTGTTTTTT. Amino acid sequence: CASSLKPGSGELFF.

This chain joins TRBV7-8 and TRBJ2-7; D gene unclear. The CDR3 spans 11 residues. In germline, CDR1 is SGHVS, CDR2 FQNEAQ. The ends were cut back, 5 bases at V and 3 bases at J, with 5 bases in the middle. CDR3 in amino acids: CASSGDYEQYF. The DNA for the CDR3 is TGTGCCAGCAGCGGCGACTACGAGCAGTACTTC. The variable domain in full, completed from reference TRBV7-8 and TRBJ2-7, reads GAGVSQSPRYKVAKRGQDVALRCDPISGHVSLFWYQQALGQGPEFLTYFQNEAQLDKSGLPSDRFFAERPEGSVSTLKIQRTQQEDSAVYLCASSGDYEQYFGPGTRLTVT.

The chain has TRBV9 and TRBJ1-3, with D perhaps matching TRBD1 (5 bases). Germline V lookup: CDR1 SGDLS, CDR2 YYNGEE. This CDR3 spans 17 amino acids. V was clipped by 3 bases and J by 0 bases, with 16 bases between them. CDR3 protein: CASSAFPDSFSGNTIYF. The CDR3 DNA is TGTGCCAGCAGCGCCTTCCCCGACAGCTTCTCTGGAAACACCATATATTTT. Variable domain in full (rest from reference TRBV9 and TRBJ1-3): DSGVTQTPKHLITATGQRVTLRCSPRSGDLSVYWYQQSLDQGLQFLIQYYNGEERAKGNILERFSAQQFPDLHSELNLSSLELGDSALYFCASSAFPDSFSGNTIYFGEGSWLTVV.

The chain employs TRBV7-9 and TRBJ1-4; no clear D gene. Trimming removed 3 bases at V and 7 bases at J, with 6 bases between. The germline V gene encodes CDR1 SEHNR and CDR2 FQNEAQ (reference sequence). This CDR3 region has 12 residues. CDR3 loop: CASSLTSEKLFF. The DNA of the CDR3 is TGTGCCAGCAGCTTGACAAGTGAAAAACTGTTTTTT.

V gene TRBV29-1 combines with J gene TRBJ2-5; D call uncertain. CDR3 length: 11 amino acids. Germline V gene lookup returns CDR1 SQVTM and CDR2 ANQGSEA. Trimming removed 0 bases from V and 1 base from J, with 0 bases in between. The CDR3 spells CSVEDQETQYF. In DNA, the CDR3 is TGCAGCGTTGAAGACCAAGAGACCCAGTACTTC.

CDR3 amino acids: CASRGGRAEQFF. The CDR3 bases are TGTGCCTCCAGGGGCGGGAGAGCTGAGCAGTTCTTC. The genes are TRBV7-9 and TRBJ2-1, with D perhaps matching TRBD2 (7 bases). Deletions cut 11 bases from V and 9 bases from J, with 17 bases between. Looked up from germline, CDR1 is SEHNR and CDR2 is FQNEAQ (reference sequence). This CDR3 has 12 residues.

This sequence joins TRBV7-8 and TRBJ2-5, with TRBD1 as a possible D gene (6 bases). Germline CDR1 and CDR2: SGHVS and FQNEAQ. Trimming removed 5 bases from V and 4 bases from J, with 23 bases in between. CDR3 length: 17 amino acids. The CDR3: CASSPRTVRTTGETQYF. CDR3 nucleotides: TGTGCCAGCAGCCCGCGGACAGTTCGCACTACGGGAGAGACCCAGTACTTC.

This clone was picked up a small number of times. The chain links TRBV7-2 to TRBJ2-7, with TRBD2 matching over 7 bases. With V trimmed by 3 bases and J by 3 bases, 5 bases remained unmatched. CDR1 and CDR2 from the germline V gene are SGHTA and FQGNSA. This CDR3 region has 14 residues. CDR3 coding DNA: TGTGCCAGCAGCTTGAGCGGGACCCTCTACGAGCAGTACTTC. Its translation is CASSLSGTLYEQYF.

This clone was seen once. V usage is TRBV13 and J usage is TRBJ2-7; D is unresolved. The V gene lost 2 bases and the J gene lost 1 base, with 6 bases spanning the gap. Germline CDR1 PRHDT, CDR2 FYEKMQ (reference sequence). This CDR3 comprises 13 residues. The CDR3 sequence is CASSLKVSYEQYF. The CDR3 DNA reads TGTGCCAGCAGCTTAAAGGTATCCTACGAGCAGTACTTC.

The V and J genes are TRBV4-1 and TRBJ1-6; TRBD1 is a possible D gene (5 bases). From germline, CDR1 is MGHRA and CDR2 YSYEKL. The V end was cut by 0 bases, the J end by 7 bases, with 22 bases between. The CDR3 consists of 19 residues. CDR3 protein: CASSQDPLRGSVGNSPLHF. CDR3 coding DNA: TGCGCCAGCAGCCAAGATCCCCTGCGGGGCTCGGTTGGGAATTCACCCCTCCACTTT.

In this sample, this clone turned up a few times. The chain combines TRBV27 with TRBJ1-5; 8 bases agree with TRBD1. The CDR3 spans 19 residues. The V gene end was trimmed by 5 bases and the J gene end by 2 bases; junction bases not matched to a gene: 17. Germline V gene lookup returns CDR1 MNHEY and CDR2 SMNVEV (reference sequence). The CDR3: CASSPRGTGWVEGNQPQHF. DNA for the CDR3: TGTGCCAGCAGTCCACGAGGGACAGGTTGGGTTGAGGGCAATCAGCCCCAGCATTTT.

The chain employs TRBV5-1 and TRBJ2-5; 8 nucleotides line up with TRBD2. The CDR3 contains 14 residues. Germline loops: CDR1 SGHRS, CDR2 YFSETQ. J was trimmed by 1 base and V by 4 bases; bases with no gene match: 3. The CDR3 region has the DNA TGCGCCAGCAGCAAGCGGGAGATCCAAGAGACCCAGTACTTC. This sequence encodes CASSKREIQETQYF.

This chain links TRBV19 with TRBJ1-5; 9 bases map to TRBD1. The germline V gene has CDR1 LNHDA and CDR2 SQIVND (reference sequence). This CDR3 is built from 17 residues. With 3 bases clipped from V and 3 bases from J, the junction kept 9 bases outside the gene matches. This chain's CDR3 is CASSILTGGRDNQPQHF. The CDR3 DNA follows: TGTGCCAGTAGTATCCTTACAGGGGGCAGGGACAATCAGCCCCAGCATTTT.

V gene TRBV7-6 combines with J gene TRBJ2-7; TRBD1 aligns across 7 bases. The CDR3 extends over 14 amino acids. The V gene's germline CDR1 is SGHVS and CDR2 FNYEAQ. V lost 2 bases to trimming and J lost 2 bases; unmatched junction nucleotides: 3. The CDR3 DNA reads TGTGCCAGCAGCTTAAAAGGGACAGCCTACGAGCAGTACTTC. Amino acids: CASSLKGTAYEQYF.

This clone occurred a few times. This chain connects TRBV7-2 to TRBJ2-2; 12 nucleotides match TRBD2. Germline lookup yields CDR1 SGHTA and CDR2 FQGNSA. There are 16 residues in the CDR3. Germline trimming cut 4 bases from V and 7 bases from J; bases unmatched to any gene: 7. CDR3 in DNA: TGTGCCAGCAGCTCCCGGACTAGCGGGATTGGCGGGGAGCTGTTTTTT. It yields the protein CASSSRTSGIGGELFF.

This chain links TRBV5-1 with TRBJ2-3; 12 positions agree with TRBD2. This CDR3 is 16 amino acids long. V gave up 0 bases and J gave up 4 bases; unmatched junction bases: 3. Germline values: CDR1 SGHRS, CDR2 YFSETQ. The CDR3 DNA reads TGCGCCAGCAGCTTGGCGACTAGCGGGAGTCCAGATACGCAGTATTTT. Its translation is CASSLATSGSPDTQYF.

This clone is labeled medium-sized. The J gene is TRBJ1-1, the V gene TRBV5-4, with D perhaps TRBD1 (6 bases). Germline V gene lookup returns CDR1 SGHNT and CDR2 YYREEE (reference sequence). The CDR3 runs 13 residues. Trimming removed 5 bases from V and 1 base from J, with 9 bases in between. The CDR3: CASRGGQNTEAFF. CDR3 DNA sequence: TGTGCCAGCAGAGGGGGACAGAACACTGAAGCTTTCTTT. The variable domain in full, with the rest retrieved from reference TRBV5-4 and TRBJ1-1, is ETGVTQSPTHLIKTRGQQVTLRCSSQSGHNTVSWYQQALGQGPQFIFQYYREEENGRGNFPPRFSGLQFPNYSSELNVNALELDDSALYLCASRGGQNTEAFFGQGTRLTVV.

In its sample, this clone was seen once. The chain has TRBV5-4 and TRBJ2-1, with D perhaps given as TRBD1 or TRBD2 (5 bases each). V lost 4 bases and J lost 9, with 23 bases in between. This CDR3 is 16 amino acids long. CDR1 is SGHNT and CDR2 is YYREEE in the germline V gene (reference sequence). CDR3 residues: CASSRTTMGRAGEQFF. CDR3 sequence (DNA): TGTGCCAGCAGCCGTACTACCATGGGACGGGCGGGTGAGCAGTTCTTC.

This clone was detected once. The chain uses TRBV5-4 and TRBJ2-3; no clear D. This CDR3 has 14 residues. CDR1 is SGHNT, CDR2 YYREEE, per germline (reference sequence). Trimming took 0 bases from V and 3 from J, leaving 8 bases between them. CDR3 sequence (DNA): TGTGCCAGCAGCTTGGCCTTGAAGACAGATACGCAGTATTTT. This encodes CASSLALKTDTQYF.

The V call is TRBV5-8, the J call TRBJ1-3, with TRBD1 as a possible D gene (6 bases). V was clipped by 5 bases and J by 7 bases, with 16 bases between them. Germline V gene data show CDR1 as SGHTS and CDR2 as YDEGEE. This CDR3 comprises 14 residues. For the CDR3, the DNA is TGTGCCAGCAGTTTCGACAGGTTCGAGAACACCATATATTTT. This translates into CASSFDRFENTIYF.

This clone has only a few counts. The CDR3 DNA reads TGTGCCAGCAGAGGAAACCGGGACAGGGCATATGGCTACACCTTC. It codes for CASRGNRDRAYGYTF. The rearrangement links TRBV6-6 to TRBJ1-2, with 9 bases fitting TRBD1. Germline-derived CDR1 and CDR2 are MNHNY and SVGAGI (reference sequence). Trimming took 6 bases from V and 5 from J; bases not matched to a gene: 10. The CDR3 spans 15 residues.

The chain is built from TRBV5-6 and TRBJ2-1, with 8 bases matching TRBD2. V shed 4 bases, J shed 5 bases, and the junction held 8 bases outside the gene matches. The CDR3 extends over 15 amino acids. CDR1 and CDR2 (germline): SGHDT, YYEEEE. The CDR3 DNA reads as TGTGCCAGCAGCCCCGGGACTAGGATAGACAATGAGCAGTTCTTC. As protein: CASSPGTRIDNEQFF.

The chain uses TRBV11-3 and TRBJ2-1, with 11 bases aligning to TRBD2. This CDR3 contains 16 residues. Germline trimming cut 0 bases from V and 5 bases from J; bases unmatched to any gene: 3. Per germline, CDR1 SGHNT and CDR2 YENEEA. The CDR3 spells CASSLEGLAANNEQFF. The DNA of the CDR3 is TGTGCCAGCAGCTTAGAGGGACTAGCGGCCAACAATGAGCAGTTCTTC.